This TCR beta chain emerged from a study of shared clonotypes between healthy human individuals (TCRdb year 2020). At the level of the whole study: The cohort included a few men and a couple of women between 18 and 49 years of age. For each donor, CD4 naive and CD4 memory were each run on three plates, CD8 naive on two plates, and CD8 memory on one plate. Blood TCR repertoires of about 5 healthy adults were deeply sequenced to estimate repertoire size and the extent of clonotype sharing between individuals. To increase sequencing depth and limit assay-specific biases, different laboratories used diverse techniques to prepare libraries and sequence TCR repertoires. Leukapheresis yielded between about 0.9 and 8.9 billion PBMCs per donor. Broader findings and caveats from the paper: Rarefaction of sorted-subset datasets indicated incomplete sequencing despite the large sequencing depth. Compared with non-shared clonotypes, clonotypes shared by all four sorted-subset donors had higher generation probabilities. Sampling was restricted to blood, and TCR repertoires in tissues likely differ from the TCR repertoires found in blood. Estimated clonotype richness was generally larger for naive than for memory subsets. Across a few donors, approximately 5% of naive CD4, around 3.5% of naive CD8, around 2.1% of memory CD4, and roughly 0.4% of memory CD8 clonotypes were shared. Because the study included a small number of donors, the genetic and exposure-history diversity represented was limited. Pairwise subsampling led to the expectation that sequencing depth would affect the degree of clonotype sharing among donors.

On this clone: The clone's antigen remains unknown. No qualities accompany the bases; no much larger clone lies one base away.

Using the deep immunoSEQ assay, TCR CDR3 regions were amplified from genomic DNA by multiplex PCR. For each cell subset, the extracted genomic DNA was distributed evenly across all wells of several immunoSEQ 96-well plates, and each plate served as one replicate. For sorted subsets, each replicate PCR was loaded with 200 ng genomic DNA, equivalent to roughly 30,000 T cell genomes. Purified libraries were measured with a Qubit 3.0 fluorometer, size-checked on a Bioanalyzer 2100, and measured again with the KAPA Library Quantification kit. Each immunoSEQ 96-well plate was sequenced on its own single-read 150-cycle Illumina NextSeq 550 flow cell. The study's own analysis went as follows. Because the immunoSEQ output held only junctional sequences and lacked quality scores, the filtering could not match the filtering applied to full-length reads. To assign V/J genes and CDR3, sequences were annotated using PyIR, a Python wrapper for IgBLAST v1.9, with IMGT germline references. Reads with weak V/J assignments (E-value above 1e-6), missing CDR3, stop codons, out-of-frame junctions, or ambiguous translated residues were removed. V3J clonotypes were defined as sequences sharing the same inferred V gene, J gene, and CDR3 amino acid sequence. Percentage overlap between repertoires was calculated by dividing the number of shared unique clonotypes by the size of the smaller repertoire. Richness of each repertoire was evaluated using RTK rarefaction, the Chao1 estimator, and Recon v2.1 estimates of unobserved clonotypes. Generation probabilities were computed with OLGA for all TCRbeta clonotypes obtained by the gDNA method from four donors. The source is immuneACCESS, and TCRdb retained only in-frame sequences with V and J called. Part of the clones is not carried over; for the studies checked, unresolved V genes explain less than half of this, and the remainder is unexplained. D and trimming come from the DNA, and the V and J calls and clone size come from that table. For this sample there are around 1.9 million clones; around 93% appear just once. In total, the top ten clones hold around 1.7% of the sample.

Reading from cysteine to phenylalanine, the CDR3 counts 17 amino acids. Of all the DNA, just the CDR3 is kept, 51 bases in frame from base 1. V is shortened by 0 bases, J by 1 base, and the region joining them spans 16 bases. CDR1 and CDR2 are drawn from the germline V gene: SGHRS, YFSETQ. CD8 naive samples were CD45RO-negative cells positively selected for CCR7, giving a CD45RA+CCR7+ population that excluded TemRA cells. Donors were healthy HIV-negative adults with no recently reported acute infections or vaccinations. All donors were Caucasian adults living in Nashville, Tennessee, USA. Blood was collected by leukapheresis, and PBMCs were isolated by Ficoll-Histopaque density gradient centrifugation and then cryopreserved in liquid nitrogen vapor phase. Analytical flow cytometry was used to check the purity and quantity of every magnetically sorted T cell population. From each sorted fraction, genomic DNA was isolated and quantified by UV absorbance on a Nanodrop 2000c.

Sequencing was carried out using naive CD8+ T cells from PBMCs. The cell subset or site label, read with the paper, signifies: CD45RA+CCR7+. Recombination linked TRBV5-1 to TRBJ2-5, and perhaps TRBD2 as D gene, on 7 matching bases. This clonotype was obtained from a young man in good health. Some clones in this sample may be carry-over from other donors' samples. Here the CDR3 is given as CASSLAGGRGSQETQYF. Here is the DNA: TGCGCCAGCAGCTTGGCGGGGGGCAGGGGCAGCCAAGAGACCCAGTACTTC.